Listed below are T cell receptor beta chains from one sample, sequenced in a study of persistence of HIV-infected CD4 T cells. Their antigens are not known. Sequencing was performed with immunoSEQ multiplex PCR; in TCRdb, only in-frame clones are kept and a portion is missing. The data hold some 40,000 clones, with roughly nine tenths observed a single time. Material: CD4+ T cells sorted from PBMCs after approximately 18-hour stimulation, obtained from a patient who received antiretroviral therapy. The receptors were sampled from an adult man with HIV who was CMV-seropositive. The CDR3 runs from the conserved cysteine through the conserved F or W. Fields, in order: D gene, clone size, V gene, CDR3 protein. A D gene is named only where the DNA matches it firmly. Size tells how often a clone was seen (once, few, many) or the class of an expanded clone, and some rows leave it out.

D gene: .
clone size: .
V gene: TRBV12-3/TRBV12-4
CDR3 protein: CASSFRGGEQYF

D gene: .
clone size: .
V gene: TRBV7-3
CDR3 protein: CASSSPRGLNTGELFF

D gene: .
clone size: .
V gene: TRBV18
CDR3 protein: CASSRSGRAVSGEETQYF

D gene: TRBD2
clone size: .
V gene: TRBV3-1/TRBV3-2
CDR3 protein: CASSQNGLAEETQYF

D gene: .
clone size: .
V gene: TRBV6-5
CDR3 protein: CASSSGPRDQPQHF

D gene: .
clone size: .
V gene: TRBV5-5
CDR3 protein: CASSLDWGDQPQHF

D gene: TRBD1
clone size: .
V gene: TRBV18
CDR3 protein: CASSPGQGDNEQFF

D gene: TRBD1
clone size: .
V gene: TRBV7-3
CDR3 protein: CASSWTGTANTGELFF

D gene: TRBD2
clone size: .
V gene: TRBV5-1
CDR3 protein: CASGSLAGVTDTQYF

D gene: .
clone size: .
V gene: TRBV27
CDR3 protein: CASGRTASRIMNTEAFF

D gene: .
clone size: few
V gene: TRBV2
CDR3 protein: CASSLTGGGSRAGIYF

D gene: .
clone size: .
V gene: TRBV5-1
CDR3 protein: CASSLAVGAVEDTQYF

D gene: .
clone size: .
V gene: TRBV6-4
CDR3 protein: CASSDSRTLGTLQHF

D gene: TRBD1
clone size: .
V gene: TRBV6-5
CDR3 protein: CATKAGQGTYEQYF

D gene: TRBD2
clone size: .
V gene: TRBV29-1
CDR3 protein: CSVEIAGGTDTQYF

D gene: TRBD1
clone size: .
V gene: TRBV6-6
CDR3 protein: CASSYLGQGNQPQHF

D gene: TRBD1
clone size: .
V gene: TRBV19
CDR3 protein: CASSIRAGGEKLFF

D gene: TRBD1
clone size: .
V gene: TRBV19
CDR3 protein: CASRRDRASYEQYF

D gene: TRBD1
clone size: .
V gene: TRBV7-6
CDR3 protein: CASSSPGQSNYGYTF

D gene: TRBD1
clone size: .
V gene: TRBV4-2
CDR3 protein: CASSHTGTGGLDTQYF

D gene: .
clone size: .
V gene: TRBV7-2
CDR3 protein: CASSSRRGGADIQYF

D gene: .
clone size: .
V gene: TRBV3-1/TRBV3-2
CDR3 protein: CASSQGLGRLVGIRDTQYF

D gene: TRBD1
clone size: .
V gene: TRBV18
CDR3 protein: CASSPIYSDRAGGYTF

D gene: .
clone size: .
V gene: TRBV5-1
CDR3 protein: CASSLEKGRTEAFF

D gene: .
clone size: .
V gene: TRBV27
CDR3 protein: CASSRVAGPYNEQFF

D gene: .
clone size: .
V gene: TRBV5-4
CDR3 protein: CASSLISTSTDTQYF

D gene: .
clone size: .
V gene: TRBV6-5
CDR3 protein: CASSPPGSGLYEQYF

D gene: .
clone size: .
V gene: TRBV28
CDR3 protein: CASSLPGSSYEQYF

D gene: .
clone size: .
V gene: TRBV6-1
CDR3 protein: CASSEMWDTFNNQPQHF

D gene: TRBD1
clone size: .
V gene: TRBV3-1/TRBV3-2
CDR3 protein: CASSQGGQGGEQYF

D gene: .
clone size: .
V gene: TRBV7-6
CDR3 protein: CASSLALTWSENSPLHF

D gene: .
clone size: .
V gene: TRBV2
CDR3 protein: CASSSRQGGLFF

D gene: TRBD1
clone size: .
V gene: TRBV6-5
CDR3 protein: CASSSPGQGAQPQHF

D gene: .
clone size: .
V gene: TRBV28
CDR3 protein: CASSLLGGNTIYF

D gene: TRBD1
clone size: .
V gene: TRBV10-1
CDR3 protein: CASRDRDYGYTF

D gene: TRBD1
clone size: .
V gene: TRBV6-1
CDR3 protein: CASSVEGQANTGELFF

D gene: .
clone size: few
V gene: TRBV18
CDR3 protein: CASSPPEGIAKNIQYF

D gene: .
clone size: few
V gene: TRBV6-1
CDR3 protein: CASSEAGGRDYGYTF

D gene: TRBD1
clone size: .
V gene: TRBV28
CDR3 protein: CASSSSTGFGANVLTF

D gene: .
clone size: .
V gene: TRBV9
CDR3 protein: CASSIRSSGNTIYF